Detailed here is one T cell receptor beta chain. The V gene end was trimmed by 5 bases and the J gene end by 1 base; junction bases not matched to a gene: 2. The CDR3 runs 15 residues. Germline values: CDR1 SNHLY, CDR2 FYNNEI. The entry originates in a study of blood T cell repertoires in COVID-19. As for the study in general: The United States, Italy and Spain were the sources of the acute and convalescent COVID-19 samples.

Symptom resolution, clearance, or two negative PCRs marked donors in Cohort 3 as recovered. Here immunoSEQ multiplex PCR was the method, and the copy in TCRdb shows in-frame clones only, minus some. The table lists 220,000 or so clones, 86% of them singletons. This chain uses TRBV2 with TRBJ1-5; 10 positions agree with TRBD1. Source material: PBMCs or T cells enriched from blood (not recorded which). The source of this sequence is a woman between 45 and 65 years old who had recovered from COVID-19. The CDR3 region has the DNA TGTGCCAGCAGTCGGACAGGGGGAAGCAATCAGCCCCAGCATTTT. Its protein product is CASSRTGGSNQPQHF.